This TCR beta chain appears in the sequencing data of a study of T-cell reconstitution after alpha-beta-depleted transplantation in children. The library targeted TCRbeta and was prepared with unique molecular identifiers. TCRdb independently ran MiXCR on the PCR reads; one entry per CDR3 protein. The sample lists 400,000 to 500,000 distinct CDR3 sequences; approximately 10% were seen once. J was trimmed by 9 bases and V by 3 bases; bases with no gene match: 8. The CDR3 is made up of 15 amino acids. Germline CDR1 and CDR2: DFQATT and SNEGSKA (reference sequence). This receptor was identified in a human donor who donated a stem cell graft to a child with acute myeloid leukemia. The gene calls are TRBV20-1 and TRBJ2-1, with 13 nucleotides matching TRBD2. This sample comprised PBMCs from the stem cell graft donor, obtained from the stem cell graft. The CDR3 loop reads CSARILAGGRGEQFF. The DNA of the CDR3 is TGCAGTGCTAGGATACTAGCGGGAGGGAGGGGTGAGCAGTTCTTC.